Listed here are 23 T cell receptor beta chains from one sample, sequenced in a study of blood T cell repertoires in COVID-19. The data were produced by immunoSEQ multiplex PCR, yet TCRdb's version contains in-frame clones alone and is incomplete. The sample has tens of thousands of clones; 85% to 90% are singletons. The sample comprised peripheral blood. The receptors here all came from a woman in her 70s with acute or convalescent COVID-19.

The gene calls are TRBV6-5 and TRBJ1-2, with 8 bases lining up with TRBD1. V shed 6 bases and J 3 bases; nucleotides not matched to a gene: 6. This CDR3 has 14 residues. Germline V gene sequence: CDR1 MNHEY, CDR2 SVGAGI. The CDR3 spells CASSSRGRDYGYTF. DNA for the CDR3: TGTGCCAGCAGCTCCAGGGGGCGCGACTATGGCTACACCTTC.

CDR3 nucleotides: TGTGCCAGCAGCTTGCAGGGGTTAGATGGCTACACCTTC. It encodes CASSLQGLDGYTF. The chain has TRBV5-4 and TRBJ1-2; possibly TRBD1 for D (6 bases). This CDR3 has 13 residues. Germline CDR1 reads SGHNT; CDR2 reads YYREEE (reference sequence). Trimming took off 1 base at V and 6 bases at J, with 10 bases between the two ends. The full variable domain, completed using reference TRBV5-4 and TRBJ1-2, is ETGVTQSPTHLIKTRGQQVTLRCSSQSGHNTVSWYQQALGQGPQFIFQYYREEENGRGNFPPRFSGLQFPNYSSELNVNALELDDSALYLCASSLQGLDGYTFGSGTRLTVV.

V is TRBV28 and J is TRBJ2-7, with TRBD2 as a possible D gene (6 bases). The CDR3 extends over 17 amino acids. Trimming removed 3 bases from V and 0 bases from J, with 18 bases in between. The germline CDR1 and CDR2 sequences are MDHEN and SYDVKM. In nucleotides, the CDR3 is TGTGCCAGCAGTTTTTTGTTTGGCGGGAAGAGCTCCTACGAGCAGTACTTC. Encoded protein: CASSFLFGGKSSYEQYF.

V usage is TRBV25-1 and J usage is TRBJ2-7; D is perhaps TRBD1 (5 bases). The length of the CDR3 is 14 residues. CDR1 and CDR2 (germline): MGHDK, SYGVNS. Between the trimmed V and J ends, which lost 4 bases and 0 bases, there was a span of 10 bases. CDR3 sequence: CASSAAGLSYEQYF. CDR3 in DNA: TGTGCCAGCAGTGCGGCAGGGCTCTCCTACGAGCAGTACTTC.

The chain carries TRBV4-2 and TRBJ1-1; D remains ambiguous. The CDR3 runs to 15 residues. V lost 0 bases and J lost 2, with 10 bases in between. Germline V gives CDR1 LGHNA, CDR2 YNFKEQ. The CDR3 loop is CASSQDVPRNTEAFF. CDR3 sequence (DNA): TGTGCCAGCAGCCAAGATGTACCCAGAAACACTGAAGCTTTCTTT.

This sequence joins TRBV19 and TRBJ1-2; 8 nucleotides agree with TRBD1. Germline CDR1 reads LNHDA; CDR2 reads SQIVND (reference sequence). The CDR3 length is 13 residues. V lost 6 bases and J lost 8; bases outside the gene matches: 8. The CDR3 region is CASSQDREEGYTF. The CDR3 bases are TGTGCCAGTAGCCAGGACAGGGAGGAGGGCTACACCTTC.

V gene TRBV29-1 combines with J gene TRBJ2-2; 7 positions match TRBD1. Per the germline V gene, CDR1 is SQVTM and CDR2 is ANQGSEA. The CDR3 spans 12 residues. V dropped 7 bases and J dropped 7; count of bases not matched to a gene: 6. CDR3 in amino acids: CSAKGGRGELFF. The CDR3 coding sequence is TGCAGCGCCAAAGGGGGCCGCGGGGAGCTGTTTTTT.

The V call is TRBV18, the J call TRBJ2-7, with TRBD1 matching 9 bases. The CDR3 extends over 13 amino acids. Trimming removed 6 bases from V and 6 bases from J; junction bases left unmatched: 6. Looked up from germline, CDR1 is KGHSH and CDR2 is LQKENI. The CDR3 sequence: CASSAGTGSEQYF. CDR3 bases: TGTGCCAGCTCCGCCGGGACAGGGAGCGAGCAGTACTTC.

This chain uses TRBV7-2 with TRBJ2-7, with TRBD2 matching over 14 bases. Per the germline V gene, CDR1 is SGHTA and CDR2 is FQGNSA. The CDR3 spans 15 residues. V was pared by 1 base and J by 4 bases, with 0 bases of the junction left unmatched. DNA of the CDR3: TGTGCCAGCAGCTTAGGGACTAGCGGGAGGTACGAGCAGTACTTC. This encodes CASSLGTSGRYEQYF.

V and J are TRBV28 and TRBJ1-5, with 8 bases identical to TRBD1. The CDR3 has 15 residues. V shed 4 bases, J shed 7 bases, and the junction held 9 bases outside the gene matches. Germline values: CDR1 MDHEN, CDR2 SYDVKM. CDR3 protein: CASSSTTGARQPQHF. The DNA for the CDR3 is TGTGCCAGCAGTTCGACGACAGGGGCGCGGCAGCCCCAGCATTTT.

The chain employs TRBV11-1 and TRBJ2-1, with a tentative D call TRBD2 (6 bases). Germline V CDR1 and CDR2: SGHAT, FQDESV (reference sequence). Trimming took 4 bases from V and 4 from J, leaving 14 bases between them. This CDR3 is built from 15 residues. Here the CDR3 DNA reads TGTGCCAGCAGCTCACTAGCTTTGGGGTACAATGAGCAGTTCTTC. It encodes CASSSLALGYNEQFF.

This chain links TRBV20-1 with TRBJ1-2; D gene ambiguous. Trimming left V 3 bases short and J 0 bases short, with 2 bases between. The CDR3 sequence is 11 residues long. Germline V gene lookup returns CDR1 DFQATT and CDR2 SNEGSKA (reference sequence). CDR3 nucleotide sequence: TGCAGTGCTAGCTCTAACTATGGCTACACCTTC. Translating it yields CSASSNYGYTF.

The chain employs TRBV2 and TRBJ1-5; the match to TRBD1 covers 7 bases. V was clipped by 6 bases and J by 7 bases; unmatched bases: 9. Germline V gene data show CDR1 as SNHLY and CDR2 as FYNNEI. The CDR3 consists of 14 residues. The CDR3 sequence is CASRDRLNSQPQHF. The CDR3 DNA reads TGTGCCAGCAGGGACAGGTTGAACTCGCAGCCCCAGCATTTT.

The chain carries TRBV18 and TRBJ1-1; TRBD1 agrees at 8 bases. Trimming removed 4 bases from V and 4 bases from J; junction bases left unmatched: 11. The CDR3 length is 16 residues. CDR1 is KGHSH, CDR2 LQKENI, per germline. CDR3 nucleotide sequence: TGTGCCAGCTCACGGACAGGGTACTCGGCGGGCACTGAAGCTTTCTTT. This encodes CASSRTGYSAGTEAFF.

This clone was found once. This chain uses TRBV20-1 with TRBJ2-5; 13 nucleotides agree with TRBD2. V gave up 3 bases and J gave up 5 bases; unmatched junction bases: 6. Germline V lookup: CDR1 DFQATT, CDR2 SNEGSKA (reference sequence). The CDR3 sequence is 15 residues long. CDR3 amino acids: CSASGLAGADETQYF. Here the CDR3 DNA reads TGCAGTGCTAGTGGACTAGCGGGGGCGGATGAGACCCAGTACTTC.

This chain connects TRBV19 to TRBJ2-7; TRBD2 is a possible D gene (6 bases). Trimming took 1 base from V and 2 from J, leaving 15 bases between them. The germline V gene has CDR1 LNHDA and CDR2 SQIVND (reference sequence). The CDR3 is 16 amino acids. Here the CDR3 reads CASSIGMGTAAYEQYF. DNA of the CDR3: TGTGCCAGTAGTATAGGGATGGGGACTGCCGCCTACGAGCAGTACTTC.

This clone has a single count. The sample holds other DNA sequences that translate to the same CDR3. V is TRBV4-1 and J is TRBJ1-1, with D possibly being TRBD1 (6 bases). With 4 bases removed from V and 2 bases from J, the gap between germline ends came to 14 bases. Germline V gene lookup returns CDR1 MGHRA and CDR2 YSYEKL. This CDR3 is 15 amino acids long. CDR3 in amino acids: CASSRSGQGNTEAFF. The CDR3 DNA reads TGCGCCAGCAGCCGATCGGGACAAGGAAACACTGAAGCTTTCTTT.

The rearrangement joins TRBV7-8 to TRBJ2-5, with D possibly matching TRBD1 (5 bases). CDR3 size: 17 residues. The V gene's germline CDR1 is SGHVS and CDR2 FQNEAQ. Trimming pared 4 bases from V and 0 bases from J, leaving 18 bases between. Here the CDR3 DNA reads TGTGCCAGCAGCTACTACAGGAGTACAGGCTACCAAGAGACCCAGTACTTC. Translation gives CASSYYRSTGYQETQYF.

This clone was counted once. The chain employs TRBV10-3 and TRBJ2-7, with D tentatively TRBD1 (5 bases). Germline loops: CDR1 ENHRY, CDR2 SYGVKD. V lost 10 bases and J lost 3, with 13 bases in between. This CDR3 is built from 12 residues. The CDR3 loop is CASETENYEQYF. In DNA, the CDR3 is TGTGCCAGCGAGACAGAGAACTACGAGCAGTACTTC.

This chain connects TRBV27 to TRBJ2-7, with 10 nucleotides matching TRBD2. With V trimmed by 1 base and J by 3 bases, 3 bases remained unmatched. From germline, CDR1 is MNHEY and CDR2 SMNVEV (reference sequence). This CDR3 is built from 15 residues. CDR3 loop: CASSLFASGSYEQYF. The DNA for the CDR3 is TGTGCCAGCAGTTTATTTGCTAGCGGGAGCTACGAGCAGTACTTC.

Written as DNA, the CDR3 is TGTGCCAGCAGCTTAGTAGAGTATGAGCAGTTCTTC. It translates to CASSLVEYEQFF. The chain employs TRBV11-1 and TRBJ2-1; D gene ambiguous. The CDR3 has 12 amino acids. Trimming removed 1 base from V and 8 bases from J, with 6 bases in between. Per the germline V gene, CDR1 is SGHAT and CDR2 is FQDESV (reference sequence).

In this sample, this clone turned up many times. The chain couples TRBV6-5 to TRBJ2-5; 7 bases fit TRBD1. The CDR3 is 12 amino acids. Germline values: CDR1 MNHEY, CDR2 SVGAGI. Trimming took 11 bases from V and 5 from J; bases not matched to a gene: 8. The CDR3 coding sequence is TGTGCCGTACACAGGGGTGGGGAGACCCAGTACTTC. Protein: CAVHRGGETQYF.

The chain has TRBV19 and TRBJ1-2, with 7 bases aligning to TRBD1. The CDR3 sequence is 16 residues long. Germline V CDR1 and CDR2: LNHDA, SQIVND (reference sequence). Trimming at V came to 3 bases and at J to 8 bases, leaving 15 bases not matched to a gene. CDR3 in DNA: TGTGCCAGTAGTATGGCCAAACGGACAGGCCCGGGGGGCTACACCTTC. Translated: CASSMAKRTGPGGYTF.